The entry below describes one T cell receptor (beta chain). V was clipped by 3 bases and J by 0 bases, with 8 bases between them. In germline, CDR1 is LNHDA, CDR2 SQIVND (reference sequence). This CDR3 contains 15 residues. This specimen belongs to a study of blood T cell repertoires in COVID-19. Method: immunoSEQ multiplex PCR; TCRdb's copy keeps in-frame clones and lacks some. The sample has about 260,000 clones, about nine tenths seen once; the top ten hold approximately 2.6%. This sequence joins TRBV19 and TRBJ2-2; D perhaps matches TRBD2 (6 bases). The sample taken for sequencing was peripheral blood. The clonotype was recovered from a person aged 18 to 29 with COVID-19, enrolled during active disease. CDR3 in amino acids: CASSIRDSNTGELFF. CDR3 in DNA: TGTGCCAGTAGTATTCGGGACTCGAACACCGGGGAGCTGTTTTTT.